Listed here are 27 T cell receptor beta chains from one sample, sequenced in a study of cytomegalovirus exposure and HLA in healthy donors listed by TCRdb under 2017. Receptor amplification or capture employed the immunoSEQ multiplex PCR assay. A mixture of 60 forward primers for TCR Vbeta segments and 13 reverse primers for TCR Jbeta segments was used in the multiplex PCR. The table comes from immuneACCESS by way of TCRdb, which keeps in-frame sequences with V and J called. Part of the clones is missing from these tables; in studies checked, under half for an unresolved V gene and the rest for unknown reasons. Across this sample there are approximately 150,000 clones, with approximately 80% seen only once. The ten most abundant clones make up approximately 2.5% of the sample. The sample was PBMCs. Every receptor here comes from a woman younger than 35 in good health and CMV-seropositive.

The chain employs TRBV6-1 and TRBJ2-5; D is perhaps TRBD2 (6 bases). V was pared by 5 bases and J by 5 bases, with 9 bases between. The length of the CDR3 is 12 residues. Germline CDR1 MNHNS, CDR2 SASEGT. The CDR3 nucleotides read TGTGCCAGCAGTCCAGGGAGGGAGACCCAGTACTTC. Its protein product is CASSPGRETQYF.

This clone was seen just once. The chain uses TRBV5-1 and TRBJ1-1, with a possible D match to TRBD1 (5 bases). The germline V gene encodes CDR1 SGHRS and CDR2 YFSETQ. CDR3 size: 14 residues. V lost 2 bases to trimming and J lost 6 bases, with 14 bases between them. CDR3 sequence: CASSLTAGQAEAFF. The CDR3 DNA sequence: TGCGCCAGCAGCTTAACGGCGGGGCAGGCTGAAGCTTTCTTT.

Comments on this clone: A read error may produce the germline difference seen at one junction end. This chain uses TRBV7-9 with TRBJ2-4; TRBD1 matches at 7 bases. Germline V gene data show CDR1 as SEHNR and CDR2 as FQNEAQ (reference sequence). This CDR3 has 17 residues. CDR3 DNA: TGTTCCAGCAGCTTAGCTTGGCAGGGGGTAACCAAAAACATTCAGTACTTC. It is translated as CSSSLAWQGVTKNIQYF.

This clone showed up just a few times. The genes are TRBV12-5 and TRBJ1-1, with 7 bases matching TRBD1. Germline V gene lookup returns CDR1 LGHNT and CDR2 FRNRAP. After removal of 4 bases from V and 5 bases from J, the junction contained 4 bases not matched to a gene. CDR3 length equals 13 residues. This CDR3 reads CASGYRGGTEAFF. CDR3 bases: TGTGCTAGTGGTTACAGGGGCGGGACTGAAGCTTTCTTT. The whole variable domain, remainder taken from reference TRBV12-5 and TRBJ1-1, is DARVTQTPRHKVTEMGQEVTMRCQPILGHNTVFWYRQTMMQGLELLAYFRNRAPLDDSGMPKDRFSAEMPDATLATLKIQPSEPRDSAVYFCASGYRGGTEAFFGQGTRLTVV.

The genes are TRBV5-1 and TRBJ2-7, with D perhaps TRBD2 (6 bases). V lost 3 bases and J lost 7, with 20 bases in between. This CDR3 is 15 amino acids long. The V gene's germline CDR1 is SGHRS and CDR2 YFSETQ. CDR3 nucleotides: TGCGCCAGCAGCTACCGACTAGGAGCTGGGGGAGAGCAGTACTTC. As protein: CASSYRLGAGGEQYF.

The V and J genes are TRBV5-4 and TRBJ2-6; possible D gene TRBD1, 6 bases. Germline CDR1 is SGHNT and CDR2 is YYREEE (reference sequence). Trimming took 5 bases from V and 1 from J, leaving 10 bases between them. The CDR3 is 15 amino acids. The CDR3 spells CASRAGESGANVLTF. CDR3 DNA: TGTGCCAGCAGGGCAGGGGAGTCTGGGGCCAACGTCCTGACTTTC.

A single count supports this clone. The V and J genes are TRBV28 and TRBJ2-3, with D unresolved. V shed 2 bases and J shed 0 bases, with 9 bases lying between them. The CDR3 consists of 15 residues. Germline assignment: CDR1 MDHEN and CDR2 SYDVKM. The CDR3 sequence is CASSLLLASTDTQYF. DNA for the CDR3: TGTGCCAGCAGTTTACTTTTAGCTAGCACAGATACGCAGTATTTT.

The chain combines TRBV6-1 with TRBJ2-7; 9 nucleotides agree with TRBD1. Germline CDR1 is MNHNS and CDR2 is SASEGT. This CDR3 spans 15 amino acids. V shed 6 bases and J 5 bases; nucleotides not matched to a gene: 11. CDR3 residues: CASRHRTGVVHEQYF. CDR3 bases: TGTGCCAGCAGACACCGGACAGGGGTTGTCCACGAGCAGTACTTC.

The chain recombines TRBV7-9 with TRBJ2-2; TRBD2 agrees at 7 bases. The CDR3 length is 16 residues. After removal of 1 base from V and 3 bases from J, the junction contained 5 bases not matched to a gene. In germline, CDR1 is SEHNR, CDR2 FQNEAQ (reference sequence). This CDR3 reads CASSLVRGGDTGELFF. In nucleotides, the CDR3 is TGTGCCAGCAGCTTAGTGCGGGGAGGGGACACCGGGGAGCTGTTTTTT.

The chain recombines TRBV6-5 with TRBJ1-6; D gene uncertain. The CDR3 extends over 15 amino acids. The V end lost 9 bases, the J end lost 8 bases, and 20 bases lay between the germline ends. Germline V gives CDR1 MNHEY, CDR2 SVGAGI. The CDR3 bases are TGTGCCAGATCCGCCCAGGCCCAGCCCCATTCACCCCTCCACTTT. It yields the protein CARSAQAQPHSPLHF.

CDR3 sequence (DNA): TGCGCCAGCAGCATGACTAGCGGGGATTTTTCCTACAATGAGCAGTTCTTC. It specifies CASSMTSGDFSYNEQFF. The chain combines TRBV5-1 with TRBJ2-1; 11 nucleotides line up with TRBD2. The length of the CDR3 is 17 residues. V lost 4 bases, J lost 1 base, and 7 bases stayed unmatched. The germline gives CDR1 SGHRS, CDR2 YFSETQ.

CDR3 bases: TGCAGCATTCGGACAGGAACATCCTACGAGCAGTACTTC. Protein product: CSIRTGTSYEQYF. The chain has TRBV29-1 and TRBJ2-7; 7 nucleotides line up with TRBD1. Unmatched junction bases numbered 8, after V lost 8 bases and J lost 1 base. CDR1 and CDR2 from the germline V gene are SQVTM and ANQGSEA. The length of the CDR3 is 13 residues.

The chain couples TRBV9 to TRBJ2-2; 9 nucleotides agree with TRBD2. V lost 0 bases and J lost 5; bases outside the gene matches: 5. Germline assignment: CDR1 SGDLS and CDR2 YYNGEE. The CDR3 covers 16 residues. The CDR3 coding sequence is TGTGCCAGCAGCGTAGAGGGACTAGCTTCGACCGGGGAGCTGTTTTTT. This gives the protein CASSVEGLASTGELFF.

The chain is built from TRBV4-1 and TRBJ2-6; 9 nucleotides line up with TRBD2. CDR1 is MGHRA, CDR2 YSYEKL, per germline. This CDR3 has 20 amino acids. V was pared by 1 base and J by 4 bases, with 14 bases of the junction left unmatched. CDR3 coding DNA: TGCGCCAGCAGCCAAGGCTCGGCGGGGGGGCTCACTCTGGGGGCCAACGTCCTGACTTTC. Translating it yields CASSQGSAGGLTLGANVLTF.

V usage is TRBV13 and J usage is TRBJ2-2, with a tentative D call TRBD1 (6 bases). Trimming took 7 bases from V and 2 from J, leaving 14 bases between them. The CDR3 is made up of 15 amino acids. Germline assignment: CDR1 PRHDT and CDR2 FYEKMQ (reference sequence). The DNA for the CDR3 is TGTGCCAGCAACTGGGGCAGGGGTAACACCGGGGAGCTGTTTTTT. Translated: CASNWGRGNTGELFF. The complete variable domain, with remaining parts taken from reference TRBV13 and TRBJ2-2, reads AAGVIQSPRHLIKEKRETATLKCYPIPRHDTVYWYQQGPGQDPQFLISFYEKMQSDKGSIPDRFSAQQFSDYHSELNMSSLELGDSALYFCASNWGRGNTGELFFGEGSRLTVL.

This chain connects TRBV5-6 to TRBJ2-5; a possible D gene is TRBD1 (5 bases). CDR1 is SGHDT and CDR2 is YYEEEE in the germline V gene. V lost 1 base and J lost 4, with 17 bases in between. The CDR3 spans 16 residues. The chain's CDR3 is CASSLWQGKPRETQYF. DNA for the CDR3: TGTGCCAGCAGCTTGTGGCAGGGTAAACCCAGAGAGACCCAGTACTTC.

This clone appeared once. This chain uses TRBV5-1 with TRBJ2-7; D gene ambiguous. The CDR3 consists of 14 residues. The germline V gene encodes CDR1 SGHRS and CDR2 YFSETQ. V was shortened by 2 bases and J by 2 bases, with 11 bases between the two germline ends. As DNA, the CDR3 is TGCGCCAGCAGCTTTCAAGGAGAAACCTACGAGCAGTACTTC. This sequence encodes CASSFQGETYEQYF.

The V gene is TRBV25-1, the J gene TRBJ1-5; 8 positions match TRBD1. CDR3 length equals 14 residues. The germline CDR1 and CDR2 sequences are MGHDK and SYGVNS. Trimming took 3 bases from V and 9 from J; bases not matched to a gene: 7. The CDR3, as DNA: TGTGCCAGCAGTGAGGGGACAGGCCTGACGCCCCAGCATTTT. Translating gives CASSEGTGLTPQHF.

In this sample, this clone turned up a few times. The CDR3 reads CASSQDRGGNTIYF. The CDR3 DNA follows: TGTGCCAGCTCACAGGACAGGGGAGGAAACACCATATATTTT. The chain couples TRBV18 to TRBJ1-3; 9 bases are a match to TRBD1. The CDR3 runs to 14 residues. Germline V CDR1 and CDR2: KGHSH, LQKENI. J was trimmed by 4 bases and V by 4 bases; bases with no gene match: 2.

This sequence joins TRBV19 and TRBJ1-5; the D gene is possibly TRBD1 (5 bases). The ends were cut back, 7 bases at V and 7 bases at J, with 17 bases in the middle. CDR3 length: 14 amino acids. Germline lookup yields CDR1 LNHDA and CDR2 SQIVND (reference sequence). CDR3 bases: TGTGCCAGTAACGGGGCAGGGAGGAGCCAGCCCCAGCATTTT. Translated: CASNGAGRSQPQHF. Together with reference TRBV19 and TRBJ1-5, the CDR3 gives the full variable domain: DGGITQSPKYLFRKEGQNVTLSCEQNLNHDAMYWYRQDPGQGLRLIYYSQIVNDFQKGDIAEGYSVSREKKESFPLTVTSAQKNPTAFYLCASNGAGRSQPQHFGDGTRLSIL.

The chain employs TRBV4-1 and TRBJ2-5; 9 nucleotides agree with TRBD2. The CDR3 covers 17 residues. V dropped 4 bases and J dropped 5; count of bases not matched to a gene: 14. Per the germline V gene, CDR1 is MGHRA and CDR2 is YSYEKL. CDR3 DNA sequence: TGCGCCAGCAGCCCTCGAGGGGCGGGGGGGTCGAGTGAGACCCAGTACTTC. Translation: CASSPRGAGGSSETQYF.

The genes are TRBV4-2 and TRBJ2-3; TRBD2 aligns across 12 bases. Germline loops: CDR1 LGHNA, CDR2 YNFKEQ. The CDR3 covers 18 residues. After removal of 0 bases from V and 3 bases from J, the junction contained 7 bases not matched to a gene. As DNA, the CDR3 is TGTGCCAGCAGCCAAGAGGCCCTAGCGGGGGGGGTAACAGATACGCAGTATTTT. It codes for CASSQEALAGGVTDTQYF.

The chain recombines TRBV5-8 with TRBJ2-2, with D perhaps TRBD2 (5 bases). Germline V gene lookup returns CDR1 SGHTS and CDR2 YDEGEE. Trimming stripped 4 bases from V and 0 bases from J, with 10 bases between. This CDR3 has 15 residues. The CDR3 here is CASSAWTSNTGELFF. The CDR3 nucleotides read TGTGCCAGCAGCGCCTGGACTTCGAACACCGGGGAGCTGTTTTTT.

This clone has a handful of counts. CDR3 residues: CASSSSGWETQYF. The CDR3 bases are TGTGCCAGCAGTTCTAGCGGGTGGGAGACCCAGTACTTC. The chain combines TRBV6-1 with TRBJ2-5; 8 bases map to TRBD2. Germline V gives CDR1 MNHNS, CDR2 SASEGT. Germline trimming cut 5 bases from V and 5 bases from J; bases unmatched to any gene: 4. The CDR3 runs 13 residues.

The chain has TRBV27 and TRBJ2-7; weak D call: TRBD2 (6 bases). The CDR3 spans 14 residues. Germline values: CDR1 MNHEY, CDR2 SMNVEV (reference sequence). The V gene lost 5 bases and the J gene lost 5 bases, with 16 bases spanning the gap. The chain's CDR3 is CASSPPGTADEQYF. The CDR3 DNA follows: TGTGCCAGCAGTCCTCCCGGGACTGCAGACGAGCAGTACTTC.

This clone was counted once. The chain uses TRBV7-2 and TRBJ2-7, with 8 bases identical to TRBD1. Germline CDR1 SGHTA, CDR2 FQGNSA. V gave up 5 bases and J gave up 3 bases; unmatched junction bases: 15. The CDR3 spans 17 residues. The CDR3, as DNA: TGTGCCAGCAGCCCATCTCCAGGGGGCGGTTATGTCTACGAGCAGTACTTC. As protein: CASSPSPGGGYVYEQYF.

This clone is a singleton in its sample. The chain couples TRBV5-8 to TRBJ1-4; D unclear. There are 12 residues in the CDR3. CDR1 is SGHTS and CDR2 is YDEGEE in the germline V gene. The V and J ends lost 3 bases and 7 bases respectively, with 7 bases between them. CDR3 coding DNA: TGTGCCAGCAGCTCCTTTAGTGAAAAACTGTTTTTT. Protein: CASSSFSEKLFF.